There are a few counts of the clone carrying this TCR beta chain. V was cut by 4 bases and J by 0 bases, with 11 bases left in between. The CDR3 spans 15 residues. Germline assignment: CDR1 MNHNS and CDR2 SASEGT. Via MiXCR, TCRdb re-called the reads, giving one row per CDR3 protein. The sample has roughly 760,000 distinct CDR3 sequences, 35% seen once. This sample was taken from a study of T cell repertoires in cytomegalovirus infection. Study summary: Indications came from public TCR beta signatures; they pointed to CMV infection and to a matching HLA type.

The source of this sequence is a human donor in good health (CMV status not recorded). Some clones in this sample may be carry-over from other donors' samples. Material: PBMCs. The chain joins TRBV6-1 to TRBJ2-3; no clear D gene. The CDR3, as DNA: TGTGCCAGCAGTGCTACCGTAACTAGCACAGATACGCAGTATTTT. Residues: CASSATVTSTDTQYF.